This T cell receptor (beta chain) came from a study of PD-1 blockade in classical Hodgkin lymphoma. For the study at large: Nivolumab was administered to patients intravenously at 3 mg/kg every 2 weeks.

Each patient experienced a relapse that followed autologous stem cell transplantation, and brentuximab vedotin exposure varied. The data were produced by immunoSEQ multiplex PCR, yet TCRdb's version contains in-frame clones alone and is incomplete. The sample yields about 63,000 clones, 88% seen once. The CDR3 loop spans 15 amino acids. The V and J ends lost 2 bases and 2 bases respectively, with 10 bases between them. CDR1 and CDR2 from the germline V gene are SGDLS and YYNGEE. General observations from the study: The authors excluded patients who started nivolumab under 1 year after ASCT.

Concerning this clone itself: Its antigen remains unknown.

This TCR derives from a human donor with classical Hodgkin lymphoma. The chain uses TRBV9 and TRBJ1-4, with D perhaps matching TRBD1 (6 bases). Here the sequenced sample was peripheral blood mononuclear cells (PBMCs), taken before the second cycle of nivolumab. CDR3 nucleotides: TGTGCCAGCAGCGTCACAGGGACCACTAATGAAAAACTGTTTTTT. Protein product: CASSVTGTTNEKLFF. The variable domain in full, completed from reference TRBV9 and TRBJ1-4, reads DSGVTQTPKHLITATGQRVTLRCSPRSGDLSVYWYQQSLDQGLQFLIQYYNGEERAKGNILERFSAQQFPDLHSELNLSSLELGDSALYFCASSVTGTTNEKLFFGSGTQLSVL.